This T cell receptor (beta chain) was captured in a study of cytomegalovirus exposure and HLA in healthy donors. Turning to this clone: What it binds is unknown.

The PCR was carried out with 60 Vbeta primers and 13 Jbeta primers. The assay was immunoSEQ multiplex PCR, and TCRdb's table has in-frame clones only and misses some. The data show about 170,000 clones, over 60% seen once. Germline CDR1 and CDR2: SNHLY and FYNNEI. This CDR3 has 14 amino acids. V was cut by 8 bases and J by 1 base, with 14 bases left in between. Findings and limits, study-wide: For most TCR beta V segments, an earlier analysis put the productive rate at about 87% or about 30% of the time. Further analysis was carried out later, and it showed several of the most significant clusters appearing linked to common viral pathogens. When analyzed later, the rates of TCR association showed variation by HLA locus, with DRB1 the most and HLA-C the fewest.

What was sequenced was PBMCs. The clonotype comes from a woman aged 45-65 years in good health and CMV-seronegative. V gene TRBV2 combines with J gene TRBJ1-1; D perhaps matches TRBD1 (6 bases). Here the CDR3 reads CASARQAANTEAFF. The CDR3 nucleotides read TGTGCCAGCGCCCGACAGGCGGCGAACACTGAAGCTTTCTTT.